What follows describes a single T cell receptor beta chain. The CDR3 is made up of 16 amino acids. V trimming: 9 bases; J trimming: 1 base; junction bases outside the gene matches: 7. As handled by the study authors: Quantification of nucleated cells was approximated via reference gene primer amplification. Sequenced by immunoSEQ multiplex PCR; TCRdb stores in-frame clones only, minus some. V, J and clone size derive from that table, while D and trimming were established from the DNA sequence. In the table there are around 120,000 clones, 90% of which are singletons. Seattle patient enrollment occurred during active infection, with longitudinal follow-up thereafter. The data were obtained in a study of blood T cell repertoires in COVID-19. As for the study in general: Samples representing acute and convalescent COVID-19 were sourced from the United States, Italy and Spain. PBMCs, B-cell-depleted T cells, or T cells provided the cDNA or gDNA that made up the material.

The sequenced sample consisted of peripheral blood. The receptor was isolated from a woman between 55 and 75 years old with COVID-19, enrolled during active disease. The chain carries TRBV6-7 and TRBJ2-6; 9 bases match TRBD1. TRBV6-7 is recorded as an ORF, its role being uncertain. The CDR3 sequence: CASPGQGYSGANVLTF. The CDR3 DNA sequence: TGTGCCAGTCCGGGACAGGGTTATTCTGGGGCCAACGTCCTGACTTTC.